This TCR beta chain originates from a study of cytomegalovirus exposure and HLA in healthy donors (dated by TCRdb to 2017 to 2019). In the study overall: An earlier analysis of about 530 of the donors reported 276 Gb of sequence data and 117 million unique TCR beta sequences obtained from around 170 million T cells. Across some 400 genotyped donors of the cohort, an average of roughly 200,000 unique TCR beta nucleotide sequences per donor were sequenced, and around 20% of those sequences were non-productive. Rather than drawing on any new phenotypic data, the later analysis identified candidate immune exposures from TCR beta sequences and the way those sequences occurred across donors. High-throughput TCR immunosequencing, statistical association of individual TCRs with disease status, and machine learning were combined to predict cytomegalovirus infection status. About 5 DR-DQ haplotypes were handled as single units for association and clustering, since linkage in the cohort was strong. About 310 gigabases of sequencing data and approximately 93 million unique TCR sequences were included in an early release covering under 650 HLA-typed donors. All discovery cohort repertoires had been generated using a single sequencing platform. HLA typing included class I and class II loci at four-digit resolution. A later analysis re-analyzed previously published TCR beta repertoires from about 600 donors and added high-resolution HLA genotyping to study TCR occurrence patterns. An earlier analysis of more than 450 of the donors used high-throughput TCR beta sequencing to judge whether each TCR beta V gene segment behaved as functional or pseudogenic. Genome-wide SNP genotypes for about 65% of the 666 donors were used in a later genetic analysis, which treated that subset as a discovery cohort. The study aimed to test whether cataloging public T cell receptors could reveal signatures of past pathogen exposure. The number of typed donors differed by locus: 629-630 for A, B, C, DRB1 and DQB1; 500 to 550 for DQA1; 606 for DPA1; and roughly 470 for DPB1. Along with the approximately 700-subject first cohort, a separate validation cohort of approximately 110 different subjects was used. The study used immunosequencing to profile the T cell repertoires of several hundred subjects and linked those repertoires to cytomegalovirus serostatus. Donor age, sex, ethnicity and CMV serostatus were compiled alongside the repertoire data. Of the roughly 400 genotyped donors, less than 85% were placed in the genetic ancestry cluster associated with self-reported Caucasian donors. Results the study describes overall, beyond this receptor: A further reported finding was that TCR beta sequences accurately predicted the HLA-A and HLA-B alleles for most subjects in the first cohort. In this cohort, only TCR beta chains were sequenced, and detectable features were limited by the absence of alpha or paired-chain data. Several of the top co-occurrence clusters appeared to be linked to parvovirus B19, influenza, CMV and Epstein-Barr virus, according to a later analysis. CMV serostatus was the only immune exposure information available for the cohort. The sequencing pipeline was judged likely to have produced a cluster of highly shared sequence variants as a technical artifact. Correlated functional status among segregating V segments might reflect linkage disequilibrium, but an unknown experimental factor could not be ruled out. An association between a missense DCLRE1C variant and V-gene and J-gene trimming of TCR beta chains was found in a later genetic analysis and replicated in an independent cohort. The authors suggested that the approach could potentially be generalized to other disease states and immunological phenotypes. In a later analysis, HLA-associated TCR beta chains were found to be more clonally expanded and to have lower generation probabilities than equally common non-associated chains. An earlier analysis of approximately 600 of the donors showed that most TCR beta V segments appeared in productive rearrangements either about 87% or about 30% of the time, which broadly matched IMGT annotations. A later genetic analysis reported fewer N-insertions in productive TCRs among donors in an Asian-associated ancestry cluster than the roughly 700-donor mean. Three of the identified cytomegalovirus-associated TCR beta chains were confirmed in vitro to be specific for cytomegalovirus antigens. Most TCR sequences were seen in very few donors, while some public TCRs were found in many individuals. The classifier was reported to diagnose cytomegalovirus status with high specificity and sensitivity in both the original cohort and the validation cohort. Specific HLA alleles were associated with some 15,000 TCR beta sequences at a false discovery rate of 0.05 in a later analysis. In a later analysis, TCR association rates were found to vary across HLA loci, with the most associated TCRs seen for DRB1 alleles and the fewest for HLA-C alleles. Most CMV-associated TCR beta chains appeared to be HLA-restricted in a later analysis, and the HLA associations seemed to be driven largely by CMV exposure. HLA typing was unavailable for some donors at each locus, so association tests used only the typed subset. The study gave a list of about 170 TCR beta chains associated with cytomegalovirus. Assigning TCR associations to individual alleles was difficult when HLA alleles, especially DR and DQ, strongly co-occurred. The presence/absence analyses assumed that sequencing depth was roughly uniform across donors, and that assumption may not be true. Approximately 18 rarely observed V segments, including chromosome 9 orphons, were excluded from the earlier analysis of about 600 of the donors because counts were too low. Because the 87-base-pair reads could not distinguish some IMGT-functional V segments, including TRBV6-2 and TRBV6-3, those segments were excluded.

From the cysteine through the phenylalanine, the CDR3 covers 16 amino acids. The read is trimmed to its CDR3 DNA, 48 bases read in frame from base 1. Sequences MNHNS (CDR1) and SASEGT (CDR2) are obtained from the germline V gene. The V end loses 2 bases and the J end loses 2 bases, and a stretch of 14 bases separates them. To note about this clone: Its antigen remains unidentified. No base qualities exist here, and no much larger clone lies one base off it.

The cohort consisted of hundreds of healthy bone marrow donors. At the time of sampling, every cohort member was nominally healthy, though immune exposures that went unrecorded were likely present. The donor was CMV seropositive and was included in the group of 289 seropositive cohort members. A peripheral blood sample was provided by each donor, and peripheral blood mononuclear cells were used for TCR beta sequencing. The Qiagen DNeasy Blood Extraction Kit was used to extract genomic DNA from the blood cell samples. Libraries were prepared through the immunoSEQ multiplex PCR assay. A mixture of 60 forward primers for TCR Vbeta segments and 13 reverse primers for TCR Jbeta segments was used in the multiplex PCR. The CDR3 region of rearranged TCR beta genes was amplified from genomic DNA by a multiplex PCR assay. The Illumina HiSeq System was used to sequence the amplified TCR beta libraries as 87-base-pair reads. Concerning the study's data processing: A later analysis counted about 80 million unique TCR beta chains across the 500 to 850 repertoires, and some 11 million of these chains were shared by at least two donors. Raw reads were error-corrected and collapsed into unique sequences by a nearest-neighbor algorithm in which closely related sequences were merged to remove PCR and sequencing errors. To assign V, D and J gene segments, CDR3 sequences were aligned to IMGT reference sequences. Each retained sequence needed at least a six-nucleotide match to both a V gene segment and a J gene segment. A rearrangement was called productive if the CDR3 had no stop codons and remained in frame with V and J, and every other rearrangement was called non-productive. CDR3 was defined according to IMGT convention as the region running from the second conserved V-encoded cysteine to the conserved J-encoded phenylalanine. In an earlier analysis of more than 550 of the donors, sequences lacking an unambiguous match to a single V gene segment were excluded. In an earlier analysis of 587 of the donors, V segments were called functional above 56.7% productive rearrangements and were called segregating when the between-donor standard deviation exceeded 5%. To diagnose cytomegalovirus status from the catalog of TCR beta chain sequences, a statistical classification framework was built. V and J gene assignment, in a later analysis, came from comparing TCR nucleotide sequences with IMGT/GENE-DB human TR gene sequences. In a later analysis, CDR3 sequences and most-parsimonious VDJ recombination scenarios were assigned using the TCRdist pipeline. A later analysis defined each TCR beta chain by its CDR3 amino acid sequence plus V-gene family, and excluded reads lacking a unique V-gene family. A later analysis removed 500 to 650 highly shared, low-generation-probability nucleotide sequences to deal with suspected cross-contamination and a sequencing artifact. A later analysis calculated a clonal expansion index for each public chain from normalized within-repertoire ranks of inferred template counts. Generation probabilities in a later analysis came from a VDJ recombination model fitted to out-of-frame rearrangements, and those results were checked against IGoR. A later analysis scored TCR-TCR, TCR-HLA and TCR-CMV co-occurrence with hypergeometric tests, applying a repertoire-size bias correction to TCR pairs. To estimate false discovery rates, a later analysis permuted the HLA or CMV assignments 20 times. In a later analysis, co-occurring TCRs were grouped using DBSCAN, with TCRdist sequence similarity added in when clustering inside HLA-allele-positive subsets. Co-occurrence clustering excluded repertoires with fewer than 30,000 or more than 120,000 public chains, plus five with anomalous nucleotide sharing. What TCRdb holds here is the immuneACCESS table cut down to in-frame rearrangements. Part of the clones is not present; checked against another copy, under half of the missing clones reflect an unresolved V gene, and the others are unexplained. That table is the source of V, J and clone size, and D and trimming were worked out from the DNA. The table for this sample lists 150,000 to 200,000 clones; around 75% of them were counted only once. The ten largest clones represent about 4.7% of the sample.

The material sequenced was PBMCs. The sequence came from a man younger than 30 in good health and CMV-seropositive. The rearrangement joined TRBV6-1 to TRBJ2-3; the D region possibly corresponds to TRBD2 (6 bases align). The CDR3 in this case is CASSERGGAYTDTQYF. The bases read TGTGCCAGCAGTGAAAGAGGCGGGGCCTACACAGATACGCAGTATTTT.